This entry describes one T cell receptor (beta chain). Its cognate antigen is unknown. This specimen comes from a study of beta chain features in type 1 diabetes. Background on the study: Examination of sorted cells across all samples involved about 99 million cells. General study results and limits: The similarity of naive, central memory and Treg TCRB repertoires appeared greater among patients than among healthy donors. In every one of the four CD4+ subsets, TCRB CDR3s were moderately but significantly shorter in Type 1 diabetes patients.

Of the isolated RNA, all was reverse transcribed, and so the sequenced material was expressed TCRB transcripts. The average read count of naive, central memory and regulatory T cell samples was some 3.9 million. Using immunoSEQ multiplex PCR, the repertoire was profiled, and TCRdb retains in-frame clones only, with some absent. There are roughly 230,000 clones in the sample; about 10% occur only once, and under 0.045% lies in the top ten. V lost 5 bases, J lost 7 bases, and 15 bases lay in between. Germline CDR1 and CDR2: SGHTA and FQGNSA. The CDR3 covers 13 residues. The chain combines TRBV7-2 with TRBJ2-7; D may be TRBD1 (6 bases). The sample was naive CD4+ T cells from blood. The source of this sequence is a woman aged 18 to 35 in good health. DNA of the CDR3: TGTGCCAGCAGCGCGCAGGGGTCTAGGGAGCAGTACTTC. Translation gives CASSAQGSREQYF.